Listed here is a single TCR beta chain. Antigen unknown. CDR1 and CDR2 (germline): KGHSH, LQKENI. CDR3 length: 15 residues. Germline trimming cut 6 bases from V and 2 bases from J; bases unmatched to any gene: 7. This entry comes from a study of shared clonotypes between healthy human individuals. The overall study: Aged 18 to 49, the donors were a couple of women and three men.

Study-wide results and caveats: Shared clonotypes: roughly 5% naive CD4, under 4% naive CD8, under 2.5% memory CD4, under 0.5% memory CD8. Depth of sequencing was expected to influence donor clonotype sharing.

Replicate PCRs from sorted subsets contained roughly 200 ng DNA, which is 30,000 to 35,000 T cell genomes. Using immunoSEQ multiplex PCR, the repertoire was profiled, and TCRdb retains in-frame clones only, with some absent. The sample lists millions of clones, approximately 90% occurring once. The sequencing input was naive CD4+ T cells sorted from blood. Subset indicated: CD45RA+ positively selected. This clonotype was obtained from a man younger than 30 in good health. The chain combines TRBV18 with TRBJ1-3; 7 bases match TRBD1. The CDR3 region is CASSAQGTAGNTIYF. CDR3 bases: TGTGCCAGCTCGGCTCAGGGGACAGCTGGAAACACCATATATTTT.